Below, 31 T cell receptor beta chains from the same sample are listed, as sequenced in a study of T cell responses to AZD1222 COVID-19 vaccine (dated by TCRdb to 2020 to 2022). Explained via the paper, the time point label denotes: baseline before first vaccination. Receptor amplification or capture employed the immunoSEQ multiplex PCR assay. TCRdb took over this immuneACCESS table, retaining in-frame rearrangements with V and J assigned. Such tables are incomplete; in checked studies, under half of the missing clones stem from an unresolved V gene, and the remainder is unexplained. The sample table shows 95,000 to 150,000 clones, and 92% are seen once. The leading ten clones occupy about 1.1% of the sample. Sequenced material: peripheral blood, taken on day 0 of AZD1222 vaccination. The receptors derive from an adult in good health.

The chain joins TRBV5-1 to TRBJ2-7, with 13 nucleotides matching TRBD2. The V segment lost 4 bases and the J segment 3 bases; nucleotides outside the gene matches: 7. This CDR3 spans 16 amino acids. Germline assignment: CDR1 SGHRS and CDR2 YFSETQ. CDR3 nucleotides: TGCGCCAGCAGCACGAGCCGACTAGCGGGAGGCTACGAGCAGTACTTC. As protein: CASSTSRLAGGYEQYF.

This clone was recorded a few times. The rearrangement joins TRBV6-5 to TRBJ1-2, with D unclear. The CDR3 totals 15 residues. Germline CDR1 reads MNHEY; CDR2 reads SVGAGI. V was pared by 7 bases and J by 0 bases, with 15 bases between. The CDR3 region is CASIYAGTTNYGYTF. CDR3 DNA: TGTGCCAGCATCTACGCCGGTACCACTAACTATGGCTACACCTTC.

The V gene is TRBV11-1, the J gene TRBJ2-5; a possible D gene is TRBD2 (5 bases). CDR1 and CDR2 (germline): SGHAT, FQDESV (reference sequence). Trimming stripped 6 bases from V and 1 base from J, with 9 bases between. The CDR3 length is 13 residues. In DNA, the CDR3 is TGTGCCAGCAGTCGAAGCGGCCAAGAGACCCAGTACTTC. It specifies CASSRSGQETQYF.

The chain couples TRBV5-6 to TRBJ2-7, with TRBD2 matching 12 bases. The V gene's germline CDR1 is SGHDT and CDR2 YYEEEE. With V trimmed by 4 bases and J by 5 bases, 7 bases remained unmatched. CDR3 length equals 15 residues. As DNA, the CDR3 is TGTGCCAGCAGCCTTGTCGGACTAGCGGGAAACGAGCAGTACTTC. Protein: CASSLVGLAGNEQYF.

The chain recombines TRBV7-9 with TRBJ1-2; TRBD1 is a possible D gene (6 bases). This CDR3 has 15 amino acids. Per the germline V gene, CDR1 is SEHNR and CDR2 is FQNEAQ (reference sequence). The ends were cut back, 4 bases at V and 8 bases at J, with 20 bases in the middle. In DNA form, the CDR3 reads TGTGCCAGCAGCTCGGTAATCCGGGGGCTGGTAGGCTACACCTTC. It is translated as CASSSVIRGLVGYTF.

This clone was observed a single time. The chain is built from TRBV7-9 and TRBJ2-5, with a tentative D call TRBD2 (5 bases). This CDR3 is built from 12 residues. The germline gives CDR1 SEHNR, CDR2 FQNEAQ (reference sequence). V gave up 1 base and J gave up 5 bases, with 5 bases separating them. CDR3 loop: CASSLVAETQYF. CDR3 nucleotide sequence: TGTGCCAGCAGCTTAGTAGCGGAGACCCAGTACTTC.

The chain joins TRBV30 to TRBJ1-2; no firm D call. Germline CDR1 reads GTSNPN; CDR2 reads SVGIG (reference sequence). CDR3 length: 13 residues. Deletions cut 4 bases from V and 5 bases from J, with 14 bases between. CDR3 sequence: CAWTTEPLYGYTF. DNA for the CDR3: TGTGCCTGGACAACAGAACCGTTATATGGCTACACCTTC.

This clone was seen a handful of times. The V gene is TRBV7-9, the J gene TRBJ2-5; D call uncertain. V dropped 3 bases and J dropped 3 bases, with 11 bases sitting between them. The germline CDR1 and CDR2 sequences are SEHNR and FQNEAQ (reference sequence). The CDR3 contains 14 residues. In DNA form, the CDR3 reads TGTGCCAGCAGCTTTCGGCAGTCAGAAGAGACCCAGTACTTC. It encodes CASSFRQSEETQYF.

The chain carries TRBV11-2 and TRBJ2-7; D unresolved. V lost 1 base and J lost 3, with 13 bases in between. The CDR3 is 15 amino acids. The germline CDR1 and CDR2 sequences are SGHAT and FQNNGV. The CDR3: CASSLVGTAHYEQYF. CDR3 bases: TGTGCCAGCAGCTTAGTAGGCACAGCCCACTACGAGCAGTACTTC.

V usage is TRBV24-1 and J usage is TRBJ1-5; D is possibly TRBD1 (5 bases). Germline-derived CDR1 and CDR2 are KGHDR and SFDVKD. Trimming pared 8 bases from V and 3 bases from J, leaving 16 bases between. The CDR3 consists of 15 residues. CDR3 in DNA: TGTGCCACCACCTACAACCGGGACCTCAATCAGCCCCAGCATTTT. Translating gives CATTYNRDLNQPQHF.

The chain has TRBV6-5 and TRBJ2-5; D possibly corresponds to TRBD2 (5 bases). The germline gives CDR1 MNHEY, CDR2 SVGAGI. CDR3 length: 13 residues. The germline V and J ends were trimmed by 7 bases and 5 bases, with 14 bases remaining between them. The DNA for the CDR3 is TGTGCCAGCACTTCGGGGATAGGCGAGACCCAGTACTTC. Its protein is CASTSGIGETQYF.

V and J are TRBV30 and TRBJ1-6, with D possibly matching TRBD1 (6 bases). Germline loops: CDR1 GTSNPN, CDR2 SVGIG (reference sequence). Trimming shortened V by 4 bases and J by 6 bases, and 13 bases separated the two germline ends. The CDR3 contains 14 residues. The CDR3 loop is CAWIVGGTNSPLHF. In DNA form, the CDR3 reads TGTGCCTGGATAGTGGGGGGCACTAATTCACCCCTCCACTTT.

This chain links TRBV29-1 with TRBJ2-3; a weak D match, TRBD1 (8 bases). The CDR3 totals 15 residues. With 7 bases removed from V and 1 base from J, the gap between germline ends came to 18 bases. Germline loops: CDR1 SQVTM, CDR2 ANQGSEA. The CDR3 loop reads CSGGTGGVRTDTQYF. The CDR3 DNA follows: TGCAGCGGAGGAACAGGGGGGGTCCGCACAGATACGCAGTATTTT.

The chain uses TRBV5-1 and TRBJ1-2; the D gene is possibly TRBD1 (5 bases). Trimming removed 3 bases at V and 8 bases at J, with 11 bases between. This CDR3 comprises 12 residues. Germline-derived CDR1 and CDR2 are SGHRS and YFSETQ. CDR3 sequence: CASSWSGTGYTF. CDR3 sequence (DNA): TGCGCCAGCAGCTGGTCCGGGACGGGCTACACCTTC.

This clone was seen a handful of times. The chain carries TRBV7-9 and TRBJ1-2, with D tentatively TRBD1 (6 bases). CDR3 length: 16 amino acids. Looked up from germline, CDR1 is SEHNR and CDR2 is FQNEAQ (reference sequence). V lost 4 bases to trimming and J lost 4 bases, with 19 bases between them. Here the CDR3 reads CASSSKNDRSFYGYTF. The CDR3 DNA follows: TGTGCCAGCAGCTCCAAAAACGACAGGTCCTTCTATGGCTACACCTTC.

The chain joins TRBV5-5 to TRBJ2-1, with TRBD2 identical over 7 bases. The CDR3 covers 17 residues. Looked up from germline, CDR1 is SGHKS and CDR2 is YYEKEE (reference sequence). The ends lost 1 base at V and 4 bases at J; junction bases unmatched: 11. The CDR3 loop reads CASSLRGVAVRYNEQFF. The CDR3 DNA is TGTGCCAGCAGCTTGCGGGGGGTAGCGGTGAGATACAATGAGCAGTTCTTC.

The chain employs TRBV19 and TRBJ1-2; 10 bases match TRBD1. J lost 3 bases, V lost 4 bases, and 5 bases had no gene match. The length of the CDR3 is 15 residues. Germline V CDR1 and CDR2: LNHDA, SQIVND (reference sequence). The CDR3 here is CASSTGTGEDYGYTF. DNA for the CDR3: TGTGCCAGTAGTACTGGGACAGGGGAGGACTATGGCTACACCTTC.

The J gene is TRBJ2-1, the V gene TRBV7-9; D is possibly TRBD2 (6 bases). Germline CDR1 is SEHNR and CDR2 is FQNEAQ (reference sequence). CDR3 length: 16 amino acids. The V gene lost 0 bases and the J gene lost 1 base, with 10 bases spanning the gap. CDR3 bases: TGTGCCAGCAGCTTAGCACTTAGCGGTTCCTACAATGAGCAGTTCTTC. This codes for CASSLALSGSYNEQFF.

The chain uses TRBV20-1 and TRBJ2-7; D might be TRBD2 (6 bases). Germline values: CDR1 DFQATT, CDR2 SNEGSKA (reference sequence). CDR3 length: 14 amino acids. V was trimmed by 3 bases and J by 3 bases, leaving 15 bases between them. Here the CDR3 DNA reads TGCAGTGCTAGTGGAGGGCGTTTCATCTACGAGCAGTACTTC. The encoded protein is CSASGGRFIYEQYF.

The chain carries TRBV3-1 (or the pseudogene TRBV3-2) and TRBJ2-7; 8 bases agree with TRBD2. Germline CDR1 LGHDT, CDR2 YNNKEL (reference sequence). The CDR3 sequence is 15 residues long. J was trimmed by 1 base and V by 3 bases; bases with no gene match: 5. The CDR3 region is CASSHTSGGSYEQYF. The DNA for the CDR3 is TGTGCCAGCAGCCATACTAGCGGCGGGTCCTACGAGCAGTACTTC.

This chain connects TRBV7-8 to TRBJ2-1, with a tentative D call TRBD2 (5 bases). Per germline, CDR1 SGHVS and CDR2 FQNEAQ. The CDR3 sequence is 13 residues long. V was clipped by 1 base and J by 9 bases, with 10 bases between them. DNA for the CDR3: TGTGCCAGCAGCTTAGATCTAGCAACTGAGCAGTTCTTC. Protein sequence: CASSLDLATEQFF.

This chain uses TRBV7-9 with TRBJ2-7, with D unclear. CDR3 length equals 12 residues. Germline V gene data show CDR1 as SEHNR and CDR2 as FQNEAQ (reference sequence). The germline V and J ends were trimmed by 3 bases and 3 bases, with 6 bases remaining between them. CDR3 DNA sequence: TGTGCCAGCAGCTTTAACAACTACGAGCAGTACTTC. Translated: CASSFNNYEQYF.

The chain recombines TRBV5-1 with TRBJ2-7; 10 bases match TRBD1. Germline trimming cut 0 bases from V and 2 bases from J; bases unmatched to any gene: 2. Germline V gives CDR1 SGHRS, CDR2 YFSETQ. The CDR3 is 15 residues long. The CDR3 here is CASSLAGTGAYEQYF. For the CDR3, the DNA is TGCGCCAGCAGCTTGGCCGGGACAGGGGCCTACGAGCAGTACTTC.

V gene TRBV12-3 or TRBV12-4 combines with J gene TRBJ1-1, with D possibly matching TRBD1 (5 bases). The V end was cut by 7 bases, the J end by 1 base, with 10 bases between. The CDR3 consists of 13 residues. The CDR3 DNA follows: TGTGCCAGCACTACGACAGAGAACACTGAAGCTTTCTTT. Encoded protein: CASTTTENTEAFF.

This clone was seen a single time. This sequence joins TRBV9 and TRBJ2-7; 8 bases are shared with TRBD1. The CDR3 consists of 16 residues. CDR1 SGDLS and CDR2 YYNGEE come from the germline V gene. V lost 0 bases and J lost 7; bases outside the gene matches: 12. CDR3 in DNA: TGTGCCAGCAGCGTAGCTACTGGAGAACAGGGGGATGAGCAGTACTTC. It yields the protein CASSVATGEQGDEQYF.

The rearrangement uses TRBV18 and TRBJ1-3; D is perhaps TRBD1 (5 bases). The CDR3 is 14 amino acids. Per the germline V gene, CDR1 is KGHSH and CDR2 is LQKENI. Trimming left V 0 bases short and J 4 bases short, with 7 bases between. DNA of the CDR3: TGTGCCAGCTCACCACCGGGGCGCGGAAACACCATATATTTT. This sequence encodes CASSPPGRGNTIYF.

V and J are TRBV21-1 and TRBJ2-1; TRBD2, the table's D call, was not compared with the DNA. TRBV21-1 constitutes a pseudogene. The CDR3 is 19 amino acids. The CDR3 loop reads CASSSRECPGVRSYNEQFF. The CDR3 nucleotides read TGTGCCAGCAGCAGCAGGGAATGCCCGGGAGTACGGTCCTACAATGAGCAGTTCTTC.

The chain recombines TRBV27 with TRBJ2-7; TRBD1 is a possible D gene (6 bases). V shed 4 bases and J shed 7 bases, with 17 bases lying between them. This CDR3 is built from 14 residues. The germline CDR1 and CDR2 sequences are MNHEY and SMNVEV (reference sequence). The CDR3 loop is CASSSITGFGEQYF. CDR3 DNA: TGTGCCAGCAGTTCTATAACAGGGTTTGGTGAGCAGTACTTC.

The rearrangement joins TRBV29-1 to TRBJ2-5, with 14 nucleotides matching TRBD2. J lost 4 bases, V lost 7 bases, and 11 bases had no gene match. Germline V gene lookup returns CDR1 SQVTM and CDR2 ANQGSEA. The CDR3 totals 16 residues. CDR3 amino acids: CSGLGLAGVSRETQYF. CDR3 nucleotides: TGCAGCGGGCTGGGACTAGCGGGAGTGAGTCGAGAGACCCAGTACTTC.

The V call is TRBV19, the J call TRBJ2-3; no reliable D call. V was shortened by 3 bases and J by 2 bases, with 9 bases between the two germline ends. The CDR3 loop spans 14 amino acids. CDR1 is LNHDA and CDR2 is SQIVND in the germline V gene (reference sequence). CDR3 sequence reads: CASSIGLDTDTQYF. In nucleotides, the CDR3 is TGTGCCAGTAGTATTGGCCTAGACACAGATACGCAGTATTTT. The full variable domain, with the rest looked up from reference TRBV19 and TRBJ2-3, is DGGITQSPKYLFRKEGQNVTLSCEQNLNHDAMYWYRQDPGQGLRLIYYSQIVNDFQKGDIAEGYSVSREKKESFPLTVTSAQKNPTAFYLCASSIGLDTDTQYFGPGTRLTVL.

The chain joins TRBV7-6 to TRBJ2-5; TRBD2 agrees at 12 bases. V dropped 5 bases and J dropped 5; count of bases not matched to a gene: 24. CDR3 size: 21 residues. CDR1 and CDR2 from the germline V gene are SGHVS and FNYEAQ. CDR3 amino acids: CASSLRILAGGLRSNEETQYF. CDR3 DNA sequence: TGTGCCAGCAGCCTCCGAATTCTAGCGGGAGGGCTAAGGTCCAATGAGGAGACCCAGTACTTC.